Below, 9 T cell receptor beta chains from the same sample are listed, as sequenced in a study of control samples from healthy donors and cancer patients. Clones were read by immunoSEQ multiplex PCR, and TCRdb kept only the in-frame ones, dropping some. This sample has tens of thousands of clones; around 90% occur once, and the top ten carry 0.75% to 0.95%. Sequenced material: PBMCs. The source of these receptors is a man aged 25 to 45 with colorectal cancer.

J is TRBJ2-7 and V is TRBV20-1, with D maybe TRBD2 (7 bases). V was pared by 6 bases and J by 7 bases, with 13 bases between. The germline V gene has CDR1 DFQATT and CDR2 SNEGSKA (reference sequence). This CDR3 has 11 residues. This chain's CDR3 is CSAGGPGEQYF. CDR3 coding DNA: TGCAGTGCGGGGGGGCCGGGTGAGCAGTACTTC.

The chain couples TRBV4-1 to TRBJ2-3; TRBD1 matches 7 bases. The germline V gene encodes CDR1 MGHRA and CDR2 YSYEKL. The CDR3 has 15 residues. With V trimmed by 1 base and J by 1 base, 2 bases remained unmatched. CDR3 sequence (DNA): TGCGCCAGCAGCCAAGTACAGGGGCGCACAGATACGCAGTATTTT. It specifies CASSQVQGRTDTQYF.

The chain employs TRBV4-3 and TRBJ2-3; D unclear. The germline V gene encodes CDR1 LGHNA and CDR2 YSLEER. With 8 bases removed from V and 7 bases from J, the gap between germline ends came to 13 bases. This CDR3 region has 12 residues. CDR3 DNA: TGCGCCAGCGCGGAAAATGCCCATACGCAGTATTTT. It specifies CASAENAHTQYF.

The chain links TRBV11-2 to TRBJ2-3; weak D call: TRBD2 (7 bases). V shed 0 bases and J shed 2 bases, with 9 bases lying between them. Germline CDR1 reads SGHAT; CDR2 reads FQNNGV. This CDR3 has 15 residues. The CDR3 loop is CASSLDGGPTDTQYF. CDR3 nucleotide sequence: TGTGCCAGCAGCTTAGACGGGGGGCCCACAGATACGCAGTATTTT.

This chain's CDR3 is CSAPQGNTEAFF. CDR3 bases: TGCAGCGCCCCCCAGGGGAACACTGAAGCTTTCTTT. V is TRBV29-1 and J is TRBJ1-1; weak D call: TRBD1 (5 bases). V lost 7 bases, J lost 1 base, and 10 bases lay in between. There are 12 residues in the CDR3. Per the germline V gene, CDR1 is SQVTM and CDR2 is ANQGSEA.

The chain links TRBV5-4 to TRBJ1-2, with D possibly matching TRBD1 (6 bases). CDR3 length equals 15 residues. Germline V lookup: CDR1 SGHNT, CDR2 YYREEE (reference sequence). V gave up 4 bases and J gave up 5 bases, with 18 bases separating them. This CDR3 is CASSVTRDTVYGYTF. Written as DNA, the CDR3 is TGTGCCAGCAGCGTGACGCGGGACACGGTTTATGGCTACACCTTC. The full variable domain, with the rest looked up from reference TRBV5-4 and TRBJ1-2, is ETGVTQSPTHLIKTRGQQVTLRCSSQSGHNTVSWYQQALGQGPQFIFQYYREEENGRGNFPPRFSGLQFPNYSSELNVNALELDDSALYLCASSVTRDTVYGYTFGSGTRLTVV.

The gene calls are TRBV27 and TRBJ2-7; D call uncertain. Germline CDR1 reads MNHEY; CDR2 reads SMNVEV (reference sequence). The V end was cut by 6 bases, the J end by 4 bases, with 19 bases between. The CDR3 is 15 residues long. DNA for the CDR3: TGTGCCAGCAGACCCGAAGCAGGTCATACTTACGAGCAGTACTTC. This encodes CASRPEAGHTYEQYF.

The chain carries TRBV30 and TRBJ1-1; D is unclear. The ends were cut back, 0 bases at V and 1 base at J, with 9 bases in the middle. CDR3 length: 14 amino acids. CDR1 is GTSNPN, CDR2 SVGIG, per germline (reference sequence). The CDR3 reads CAWSVQRGNTEAFF. As DNA, the CDR3 is TGTGCCTGGAGTGTACAACGGGGGAACACTGAAGCTTTCTTT.

The chain uses TRBV4-1 and TRBJ2-7; D unresolved. The CDR3 is 14 amino acids. In germline, CDR1 is MGHRA, CDR2 YSYEKL. V shed 0 bases and J shed 2 bases, with 8 bases lying between them. This CDR3 is CASSQDLETYEQYV. CDR3 nucleotides: TGCGCCAGCAGCCAAGATTTAGAGACCTACGAGCAGTACGTC.